One sample yielded the 14 T cell receptor beta chains listed below, sequenced in a study of early T cells in non-severe SARS-CoV-2 infection. Using its own MiXCR run on the 5' RACE reads, TCRdb lists one record per CDR3 protein. The sample records tens of thousands of distinct CDR3 sequences, about 5.7% being singletons. The sequencing sample was made of whole blood. The receptors were sampled from an adult who was a healthcare worker with PCR-confirmed SARS-CoV-2 infection or an uninfected control (not recorded which).

This CDR3 reads CSARATTRDTNSYEQYV. In DNA, the CDR3 is TGCAGTGCTAGAGCCACGACCCGGGACACAAATTCCTACGAGCAGTACGTC. The J gene is TRBJ2-7, the V gene TRBV20-1, with D perhaps TRBD1 (6 bases). The V gene's germline CDR1 is DFQATT and CDR2 SNEGSKA (reference sequence). The length of the CDR3 is 17 residues. V lost 1 base and J lost 1, with 20 bases in between.

This clonotype was counted many times. The chain uses TRBV7-2 and TRBJ2-3; a weak D match, TRBD2 (6 bases). V lost 5 bases and J lost 1, with 16 bases in between. This CDR3 is built from 16 residues. Germline V lookup: CDR1 SGHTA, CDR2 FQGNSA. The chain's CDR3 is CASSPHLPGGTDTQYF. CDR3 DNA sequence: TGTGCCAGCAGCCCCCACTTGCCGGGAGGCACAGATACGCAGTATTTT.

This clonotype was seen at least ten times. The chain recombines TRBV20-1 with TRBJ2-7; 7 bases agree with TRBD2. The germline CDR1 and CDR2 sequences are DFQATT and SNEGSKA (reference sequence). V gave up 4 bases and J gave up 6 bases; unmatched junction bases: 6. This CDR3 comprises 12 residues. The CDR3 DNA is TGCAGTGCTAAGACTAGCAGCCGCGAGCAGTACTTC. Residues: CSAKTSSREQYF.

This clonotype was counted ten times or more. V usage is TRBV5-1 and J usage is TRBJ2-2; 11 bases align to TRBD2. This CDR3 contains 16 residues. The ends lost 0 bases at V and 4 bases at J; junction bases unmatched: 2. Germline CDR1 is SGHRS and CDR2 is YFSETQ. The CDR3 DNA reads TGCGCCAGCAGCTTGGCCGGACTAGCGGGCACCGGGGAGCTGTTTTTT. This sequence encodes CASSLAGLAGTGELFF.

This clonotype has a handful of counts. The chain joins TRBV27 to TRBJ2-7; D remains unclear. The V end was cut by 3 bases, the J end by 6 bases, with 18 bases between. This CDR3 contains 15 residues. CDR1 is MNHEY, CDR2 SMNVEV, per germline (reference sequence). The CDR3 nucleotides are TGTGCCAGCAGTTTTCGGGCTACACGAAAAAGCGAGCAGTACTTC. Encoded protein: CASSFRATRKSEQYF.

In its sample, this clonotype was seen a few times. The chain links TRBV7-8 to TRBJ2-7, with 9 bases matching TRBD2. Unmatched junction bases numbered 11, after V lost 5 bases and J lost 9 bases. The CDR3 extends over 14 amino acids. CDR1 and CDR2 from the germline V gene are SGHVS and FQNEAQ. The CDR3 DNA follows: TGTGCCAGCAGCCCGACTAGCGGTTACGAGGTGCAGTACTTC. Its translation is CASSPTSGYEVQYF.

There are many counts of this clonotype. The chain combines TRBV18 with TRBJ1-1; no reliable D call. Germline lookup yields CDR1 KGHSH and CDR2 LQKENI. The CDR3 extends over 14 amino acids. Trimming stripped 2 bases from V and 3 bases from J, with 10 bases between. The CDR3 region has the DNA TGTGCCAGCTCACCAGTCTCGTCGTACACTGAAGCTTTCTTT. This sequence encodes CASSPVSSYTEAFF.

Many counts were recorded for this clonotype. This chain links TRBV28 with TRBJ2-2, with 8 bases lining up with TRBD2. CDR1 MDHEN and CDR2 SYDVKM come from the germline V gene. V shed 3 bases and J 4 bases; nucleotides not matched to a gene: 4. The CDR3 spans 15 residues. The CDR3 loop is CASSFLAGGTGELFF. The CDR3 coding sequence is TGTGCCAGCAGTTTTTTGGCGGGAGGCACCGGGGAGCTGTTTTTT.

This clonotype was counted at least ten times. The V gene is TRBV28, the J gene TRBJ2-5; TRBD2 might be the D (6 bases). Germline V CDR1 and CDR2: MDHEN, SYDVKM. The V and J ends lost 2 bases and 5 bases respectively, with 15 bases between them. The CDR3 totals 15 residues. CDR3 sequence reads: CASSLRGEAVETQYF. The CDR3 DNA reads TGTGCCAGCAGTTTACGCGGGGAAGCGGTGGAGACCCAGTACTTC.

This clonotype came up many times. This sequence joins TRBV7-2 and TRBJ2-7, with a weak D call TRBD2 (5 bases). The CDR3 spans 15 residues. V was pared by 0 bases and J by 2 bases, with 11 bases between. The germline gives CDR1 SGHTA, CDR2 FQGNSA. The CDR3 protein is CASSLASERAYEQYF. CDR3 sequence (DNA): TGTGCCAGCAGCTTAGCTAGCGAAAGAGCCTACGAGCAGTACTTC.

This clonotype was seen a handful of times. The chain combines TRBV28 with TRBJ2-7, with 8 bases identical to TRBD2. Germline CDR1 is MDHEN and CDR2 is SYDVKM. After removal of 5 bases from V and 0 bases from J, the junction contained 9 bases not matched to a gene. The length of the CDR3 is 16 residues. Written as DNA, the CDR3 is TGTGCCAGCAGTGCCACGGCGGGAGGACTCTCCTACGAGCAGTACTTC. Translating gives CASSATAGGLSYEQYF.

This clonotype was counted ten times or more. V usage is TRBV7-2 and J usage is TRBJ1-1; D remains ambiguous. There are 17 residues in the CDR3. The V gene's germline CDR1 is SGHTA and CDR2 FQGNSA. The V end was cut by 5 bases, the J end by 6 bases, with 25 bases between. CDR3 protein: CASSRRVGSYLSPEAFF. CDR3 nucleotides: TGTGCCAGCAGCCGAAGGGTCGGGTCGTATTTAAGTCCTGAAGCTTTCTTT.

There are many counts of this clonotype. The chain recombines TRBV9 with TRBJ2-3, with TRBD2 matching 7 bases. Germline CDR1 reads SGDLS; CDR2 reads YYNGEE. The CDR3 runs 16 residues. V dropped 0 bases and J dropped 3; count of bases not matched to a gene: 7. DNA of the CDR3: TGTGCCAGCAGCGTAGCGCTAGCGGAGATTACAGATACGCAGTATTTT. Amino acids: CASSVALAEITDTQYF. Combining the CDR3 with reference TRBV9 and TRBJ2-3 gives the whole variable domain DSGVTQTPKHLITATGQRVTLRCSPRSGDLSVYWYQQSLDQGLQFLIQYYNGEERAKGNILERFSAQQFPDLHSELNLSSLELGDSALYFCASSVALAEITDTQYFGPGTRLTVL.

This clonotype was counted at least ten times. This chain links TRBV11-2 with TRBJ2-3; unclear D gene. With 5 bases removed from V and 8 bases from J, the gap between germline ends came to 8 bases. The CDR3 covers 11 residues. CDR1 is SGHAT and CDR2 is FQNNGV in the germline V gene. The CDR3 DNA reads TGTGCCAGCAGCCCCTCCGTTACGCAGTATTTT. It encodes CASSPSVTQYF.